This entry describes one T cell receptor beta chain. Its cognate antigen is unknown. This entry is derived from a study of Ad26.COV2.S vaccination and SARS-CoV-2 variants. Study-wide results and limits: Reported post-vaccination CD8+ and CD4+ T cell responses to spike showed substantial breadth. Compared with placebo recipients, vaccine recipients had higher spike-specific TCR breadth.

Repertoires were generated with immunoSEQ multiplex PCR, while TCRdb's copy carries only in-frame clones and drops some. Of 300,000 to 500,000 clones listed, 88% are singletons. Per germline, CDR1 SGHRS and CDR2 YFSETQ. The ends were cut back, 4 bases at V and 0 bases at J, with 10 bases in the middle. The CDR3 has 14 amino acids. Treatment specified: around 19 received Ad26.COV2.S at low or high dose, single or two shots; a few received placebo; per-sample allocation not given. Sampling occurred on day 63 after the first vaccine or placebo injection. This clonotype was sampled from a person between 18 and 65 years old who received the Ad26.COV2.S COVID-19 vaccine or a placebo. The source material was peripheral blood, sampled in a trial of Ad26.COV2.S vaccine versus placebo. This sequence joins TRBV5-1 and TRBJ1-1; D not resolved. The CDR3 sequence: CASSLGLVNTEAFF. CDR3 DNA: TGCGCCAGCAGCCTAGGGCTCGTGAACACTGAAGCTTTCTTT.